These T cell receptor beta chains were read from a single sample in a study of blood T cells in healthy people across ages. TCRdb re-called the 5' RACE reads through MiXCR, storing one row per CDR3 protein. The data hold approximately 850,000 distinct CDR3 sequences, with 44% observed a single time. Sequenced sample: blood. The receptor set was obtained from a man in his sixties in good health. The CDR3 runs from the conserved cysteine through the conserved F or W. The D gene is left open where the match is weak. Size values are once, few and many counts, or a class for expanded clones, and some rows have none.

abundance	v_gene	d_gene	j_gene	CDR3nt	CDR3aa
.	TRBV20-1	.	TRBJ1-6	TGCAGTGCTAGGGAACGGTCAAATTCACCCCTCCACTTT	CSARERSNSPLHF
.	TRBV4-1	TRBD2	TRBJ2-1	TGCGCCAGCAGCCAAGTTGTACTAGCGCAAGAGACCCAGTTCTTC	CASSQVVLAQETQFF
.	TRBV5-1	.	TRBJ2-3	TGCGCCAGCGCCCGACTAGGCGGCGGGGCAGATACGCAGTATTTT	CASARLGGGADTQYF
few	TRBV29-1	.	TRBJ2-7	TGCAGCGTTGCGTATGGGGGCGAGCAGTACTTC	CSVAYGGEQYF
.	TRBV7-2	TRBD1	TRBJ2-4	TGTGCCAGCAGCCGGGACAGGGGCTGGGACATTCAGTACTTC	CASSRDRGWDIQYF
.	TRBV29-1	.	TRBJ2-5	TGCAGCGTCCACACCGAGACCCAGTACTTC	CSVHTETQYF
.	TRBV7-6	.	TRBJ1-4	TGTGCCAGCGCCTTGGACAGTACTAATGAAAAACTGTTTTTT	CASALDSTNEKLFF
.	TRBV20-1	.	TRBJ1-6	TGCAGTGCTAGCTCAGGACTTGGTCGTTCACCCCTCCACTTT	CSASSGLGRSPLHF
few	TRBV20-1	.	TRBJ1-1	TGCAGTGCTAAGACCCCCGAGGGGGGCGGAACTGAAGCTTTCTTT	CSAKTPEGGGTEAFF
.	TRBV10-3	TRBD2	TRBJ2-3	TGTGCCATCAGTGACTTGGCGGGGGACACAGATACGCAGTATTTT	CAISDLAGDTDTQYF
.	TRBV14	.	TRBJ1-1	TGTGCCAGCAGCCAGGAGGTCGGGAGGTCGAACACTGAAGCTTTCTTT	CASSQEVGRSNTEAFF
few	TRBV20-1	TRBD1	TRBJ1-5	TGCAGTGCCGATGCTCCGACAGGGAGTTTTAGCAATCAGCCCCAGCATTTT	CSADAPTGSFSNQPQHF
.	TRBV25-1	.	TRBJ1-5	TGTGCCAGCAAAGGGTCAGCCGTCGGGCAGCCCCAGCATTTT	CASKGSAVGQPQHF
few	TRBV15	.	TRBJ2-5	TGTGCCACCAGCAGACCCACAGGGAGTTTGGAGACCCAGTACTTC	CATSRPTGSLETQYF
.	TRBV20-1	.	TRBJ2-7	TGCAGTGCTCCTCAGGATTTAAGTGAGCAGTACTTC	CSAPQDLSEQYF
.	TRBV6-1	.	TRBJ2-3	TGTGCCAGCAGTCCCAGACAGCACTCTAGCACAGATACGCAGTATTTT	CASSPRQHSSTDTQYF
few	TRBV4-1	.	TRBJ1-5	TGCGCCAGCAGCCAAGGACCGATCAATCAGCCCCAGCATTTT	CASSQGPINQPQHF
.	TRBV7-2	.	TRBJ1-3	TGTGCCAGCAGCCCCAACGCGGCAGGGTCTGGAAACACCATATATTTT	CASSPNAAGSGNTIYF
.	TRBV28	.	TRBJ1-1	TGTGCCAGCAGCCTCCCGGGGGTCCGGTCCTCCAGACTAGACACTGAAGCTTTCTTT	CASSLPGVRSSRLDTEAFF
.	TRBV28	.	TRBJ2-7	TGTGCCAGCAGTTTACAGGGTATCGAGCAGTACTTC	CASSLQGIEQYF
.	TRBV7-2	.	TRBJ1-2	TGTGCCAGCAGCCTCCTACCGCCCAGGGATGGCTACACCTTC	CASSLLPPRDGYTF
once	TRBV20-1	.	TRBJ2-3	TGCAGTGCAAACCACCGGGATACGCAGTATTTT	CSANHRDTQYF
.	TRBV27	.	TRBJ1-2	TGTGCCAGCAGATATGACCCACACGTAGCTAACTATGGCTACACCTTC	CASRYDPHVANYGYTF
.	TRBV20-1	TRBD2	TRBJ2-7	TGCAGTGCTAGAGATGGGTCATGGCGGGGGGGTGGCTACGAGCAGTACTTC	CSARDGSWRGGGYEQYF
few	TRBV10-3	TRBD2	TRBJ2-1	TGTGCCATCAGTGAACAAGCGGGGTACAATGAGCAGTTCTTC	CAISEQAGYNEQFF
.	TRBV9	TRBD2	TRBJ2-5	TGTGCCAGCAGCCCAAGGCGAGCGGGGTTGGAATGGCAGTACTTC	CASSPRRAGLEWQYF
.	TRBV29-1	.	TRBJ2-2	TGCAGCGTTGATGGGGACACCGGGGAGCTGTTTTTT	CSVDGDTGELFF
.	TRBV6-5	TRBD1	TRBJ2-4	TGTGCCAGCAGCAGGACAGGGGGAAACATTCAGTACTTC	CASSRTGGNIQYF
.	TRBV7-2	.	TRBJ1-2	TGTGCCAGCAGCCCCTCAGGAGGTCCCTGGTTTGGCTACACCTTC	CASSPSGGPWFGYTF
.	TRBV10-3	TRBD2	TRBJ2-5	TGTGCCATCAGTGAACCAGCGGGGGAGACCCAGTACTTC	CAISEPAGETQYF
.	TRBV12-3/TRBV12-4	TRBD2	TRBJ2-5	TGTGCCAGCACCATCGGAGCGGGGGGCGCGGCCCGCAATGAGCAGTACTTC	CASTIGAGGAARNEQYF
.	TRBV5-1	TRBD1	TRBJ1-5	TGCGCCAGCAGCGTGGATGGACAGGGGCGCCAGCCCCAGCATTTT	CASSVDGQGRQPQHF
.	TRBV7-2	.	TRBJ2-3	TGTGCCAGCCATCTTTCGCCAGGGGGGGATACGCAGTATTTT	CASHLSPGGDTQYF
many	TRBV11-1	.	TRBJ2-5	TGTGCCAGCAGCTTATCATACCAAGAGACCCAGTACTTC	CASSLSYQETQYF
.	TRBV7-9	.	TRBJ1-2	TGTGCCAGCAGCTCAGGGGAAGGGGACTATGGCTACACCTTC	CASSSGEGDYGYTF
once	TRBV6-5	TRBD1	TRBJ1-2	TGTGCCACCCTCGCCGAAGACAGGGGCTATGGCTACACCTTC	CATLAEDRGYGYTF
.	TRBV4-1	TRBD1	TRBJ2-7	TGCGCCAGCAGCCAAGACTGGGTAGGACAGGGGCCTATCTCCTACGAGCAGTACTTC	CASSQDWVGQGPISYEQYF
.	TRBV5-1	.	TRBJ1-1	TGCGCCAGCAGCTTGGGCCTGACATCCGAAGCTTTCTTT	CASSLGLTSEAFF
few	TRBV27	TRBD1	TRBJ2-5	TGTGCCAGCGCTCAGGGGGCGAGGTTTTTCCAGTACTTC	CASAQGARFFQYF
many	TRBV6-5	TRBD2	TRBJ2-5	TGTGCCAGCAGTTACTCGACTAGCTGGGAGACCCAGTACTTC	CASSYSTSWETQYF
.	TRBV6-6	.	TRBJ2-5	TGTGCCAGCAGTCGCCCGGACTGGAGACAAGAGACCCAGTACTTC	CASSRPDWRQETQYF
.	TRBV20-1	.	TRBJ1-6	TGCAGTGCTCTCGGGGAGTTCGGTTCACCCCTCCACTTT	CSALGEFGSPLHF
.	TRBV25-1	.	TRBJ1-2	TGTGCCAGCAGTGAAGGGGATCGAAGTGGCCACACCTTC	CASSEGDRSGHTF
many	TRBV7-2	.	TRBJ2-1	TGTGCCAGCAGCTTTTCGGGGCAAGCAGTCCATGAGCAGTTCTTC	CASSFSGQAVHEQFF
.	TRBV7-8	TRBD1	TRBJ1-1	TGTGCCAGCAGCCTAAGGACAGGGGAAGGCACTGAAGCTTTCTTT	CASSLRTGEGTEAFF
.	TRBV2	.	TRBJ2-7	TGTGCCAGCAGTGGGCTCTCGAGAGAGCAGTACTTC	CASSGLSREQYF
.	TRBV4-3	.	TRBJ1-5	TGCGCCAGCAGCCAAGATCGGGACGATCAGCCCCAGCATTTT	CASSQDRDDQPQHF